This T cell receptor (beta chain) was sequenced in a study of blood T cells in healthy people across ages (dated by TCRdb to about 2015). Background on the whole study: Template switching captured roughly one uniquely barcoded TCR beta cDNA molecule per two T cells in model experiments. Age-related changes in TCR beta repertoire diversity were measured in the study by deep sequencing normalized with unique cDNA molecular identifiers. For two donors (one aged 18 to 29 and one aged 80 or older), the study analyzed two additional independent replicas of 1 million unique cDNA reads from the same blood draw. The donors were split into four age groups: young (average around 17 years), middle-aged (about 40), aged (roughly 60) and long-lived (82).

General findings and caveats noted by the study authors: The long-lived group showed more naive CD4+ T cells, fewer expanded clones and increased TCR diversity than the aged group, suggesting age selection. Since profiling was done on bulk unsorted PBMCs, naive and antigen-experienced compartments could not be conclusively compared. The CMV infection status of donors was not known, potentially confounding age-related changes in expanded clonotypes. There was a strong correlation between observed TCR beta diversity and the percentage of naive T cells measured by flow cytometry. Estimates of total diversity based on one million sequenced T cells were regarded as lower bounds and as underestimates. Observed TCR beta diversity per million T cells fell roughly linearly with age, and a significant reduction was already apparent by age around 40.

The donors were some 36 Caucasian individuals from Russia, aged roughly 6 to 100 years, who were systemically healthy. Each donor gave about 10 milliliters of peripheral blood, drawn into EDTA-treated Vacutainer tubes. PBMCs were isolated by Ficoll-Paque density-gradient centrifugation, with at least 6 million obtained per sample. Total RNA, at least 6 micrograms per sample, was extracted from PBMCs with Trizol reagent. Naive CD45RAhigh/CD27high T cell percentages were measured by flow cytometry on a PBMC aliquot from every donor. CDR1 is given as SGDLS and CDR2 as YYNGEE, both from the germline V gene. The CDR3 measures 13 amino acids from cysteine to phenylalanine. The DNA shown is the 39-base CDR3, in frame from base 1. The library was obtained by 5' RACE. The reads were generated on an Illumina HiSeq 2500. The second PCR ran for about 6 to 12 cycles and used a J-beta primer mix along with a sample-barcoded 5' primer. A template-switch 5' adaptor carrying 12 random nucleotides introduced a unique molecular identifier onto each TCR beta cDNA molecule. At least 3 million CDR3-containing paired-end reads were obtained from each sample. First-strand cDNA was synthesized from all RNA with the Mint cDNA synthesis kit, primed by a TRBC-specific oligonucleotide. Following uracil-DNA glycosylase treatment, all cDNA underwent a first 18-cycle PCR with the universal primers M1SS and BC2_uni_R. The study's own analysis went as follows. Each sample was normalized by randomly selecting 1 million high-quality reads, each carrying a distinct molecular identifier. Reads with shared molecular identifiers were discarded instead of being binned into consensus sequences. MiTCR, set to a Q25 quality threshold and the strictest error-elimination algorithm, was used for CDR3 identification, clonotype clustering and error correction. Lower-bound total TCR beta diversity was estimated with a nonparametric unseen species model using Euler transformation. TCRdb handled the public reads itself, with Q25 trimming in fastp and clone calling in MiXCR, and kept productive beta chains. Merged by CDR3 protein, the rows form single entries marked with the most common genes and DNA. These V and J calls are TCRdb output, not the study's own analysis. For this sample the table gives 700,000 to 900,000 distinct CDR3 sequences, of which roughly 24% were detected only once. The ten largest clones represent 3% of the sample.

This clonotype was observed a single time. What this receptor recognizes is not known. Base qualities are not at hand, and no much larger clone is one base apart. The data also belong to a second study, concerning T cells of mothers and their children. The other study reports the following: The donors were nine systemically healthy Caucasian individuals, made up of three mothers and their six children. cDNA synthesis used all of the extracted RNA, with approximately 1.4 ug of RNA in each 15 ul reaction. In the second PCR, the M1S primer introduced both the sample barcodes and 2-4 random nucleotides. More than 8 million TCR beta CDR3 reads were obtained from each mother, and 2.5 million to 3 million reads were obtained from each child. In both related and unrelated pairs, thymic selection shapes the output of TCR recombination in a similar way, with inherited differences having only a minor effect. Related mother-child pairs always showed normalized repertoire overlap that was slightly higher than in unrelated mother-child pairs, though the difference was never significant. With a sensitivity of about 100 clones per million clonotypes, no persistent microchimeric T cell clones were detected. In the study, deep NGS was used to compare the TCR beta repertoires of mothers and children, and features distinguishing related mother-child pairs from unrelated individuals were sought. Mothers averaged roughly 40 +/- 4 years of age and children averaged roughly 10 +/- 4 years. After adapter ligation was performed with NEBNext reagents, the libraries were sequenced on an Illumina HiSeq 2000 with 100+100 nt paired-end reads. To avoid cross-contamination, the mother libraries and the child libraries were prepared a month apart and sequenced in separate runs. For each donor, somewhere between about 450,000 and 2,200,000 distinct TCR beta clonotypes were identified. Naive TCR beta clonotypes were estimated from low-frequency clonotypes matched to each donor's FACS-determined naive share, without sorting.

Sequencing was carried out using blood. This clonotype was obtained from a boy aged 5-17 years in good health. The receptor chain draws on TRBV9 and TRBJ2-5; 7 central bases correspond to TRBD1. The DNA end lines up better with TRBJ2-7; the J call may be wrong. The CDR3 region reads CASSADRIGEQYF. Read as DNA, the sequence is TGTGCCAGCAGCGCGGACAGGATAGGCGAGCAGTACTTC.